Listed below are T cell receptor beta chains from one sample, sequenced in a study of blood T cell repertoires in COVID-19. Assay used: immunoSEQ multiplex PCR; TCRdb lists only in-frame clones, some missing. The sample lists 200,000 to 250,000 clones, almost 90% occurring once. Sequenced material: peripheral blood. These receptors were obtained from a man younger than 35 with active or convalescent COVID-19. Both conserved end residues are part of each CDR3. Fields, in order: clone size, J gene, V gene, D gene, CDR3 protein, CDR3 DNA. The D gene is left open where the match is weak. Size is stated for part of the rows, as once, few or many counts, or as a class when the clone is expanded.

>.|TRBJ2-1|TRBV30|TRBD2
CAWSLGTSGRGPYNEQFF
TGTGCCTGGAGCTTAGGGACTAGCGGGAGGGGCCCCTACAATGAGCAGTTCTTC
>.|TRBJ1-2|TRBV5-6|TRBD1
CASSSGQGYGYTF
TGTGCCAGCAGCTCCGGACAGGGCTATGGCTACACCTTC
>.|TRBJ2-7|TRBV29-1|.
CSVEVHFDSYEQYF
TGCAGCGTTGAGGTCCATTTTGACAGCTACGAGCAGTACTTC
>.|TRBJ1-2|TRBV19|.
CASSLDRITYGYTF
TGTGCCAGTAGTCTCGACAGAATCACCTATGGCTACACCTTC
>.|TRBJ1-2|TRBV30|.
CAWSGAEAPGYTF
TGTGCCTGGAGTGGAGCTGAGGCCCCGGGCTACACCTTC
>.|TRBJ2-7|TRBV5-4|TRBD2
CASSPGGGRLTYEQYF
TGTGCCAGCAGCCCGGGTGGCGGGAGGCTTACCTACGAGCAGTACTTC
>.|TRBJ2-7|TRBV19|TRBD2
CASSPSVSGTSSYEQYF
TGTGCCAGTAGTCCGAGCGTTAGCGGGACATCCTCCTACGAGCAGTACTTC
>.|TRBJ1-1|TRBV5-4|.
CASSLDRPNTEAFF
TGTGCCAGCAGCTTGGACAGGCCGAACACTGAAGCTTTCTTT
>.|TRBJ2-3|TRBV18|TRBD2
CASSPPKLAVSTDTQYF
TGTGCCAGCTCACCACCGAAACTAGCGGTGAGCACAGATACGCAGTATTTT
>.|TRBJ2-3|TRBV9|.
CASSVVASNTDTQYF
TGTGCCAGCAGCGTAGTGGCTAGCAACACAGATACGCAGTATTTT
>.|TRBJ2-2|TRBV15|TRBD2
CATSSSGRANTGELFF
TGTGCCACCAGCAGTAGCGGGAGGGCGAACACCGGGGAGCTGTTTTTT
>few|TRBJ1-2|TRBV20-1|.
CSASSLYGYTF
TGCAGTGCTAGTAGCCTCTATGGCTACACCTTC
>.|TRBJ2-1|TRBV11-3|.
CASSLEAGNEQFF
TGTGCCAGCAGCTTAGAGGCAGGGAATGAGCAGTTCTTC
>.|TRBJ2-1|TRBV18|.
CASSPLAASYNEQFF
TGTGCCAGCTCACCACTAGCGGCCTCCTACAATGAGCAGTTCTTC
>.|TRBJ1-1|TRBV7-9|TRBD1
CASSSPNTTGGAEAFF
TGTGCCAGCAGCTCCCCTAACACGACAGGGGGGGCTGAAGCTTTCTTT
>.|TRBJ2-7|TRBV29-1|.
CSVVRAPYEQYF
TGCAGCGTTGTTCGAGCGCCCTACGAGCAGTACTTC
>.|TRBJ2-3|TRBV10-1|TRBD2
CASSVTSGNTDTQYF
TGCGCCAGCAGTGTGACTAGCGGGAACACAGATACGCAGTATTTT
>.|TRBJ2-2|TRBV6-1|.
CASSEAAWGASNTGELFF
TGTGCCAGCAGTGAAGCGGCTTGGGGAGCGTCGAACACCGGGGAGCTGTTTTTT
>.|TRBJ1-3|TRBV9|TRBD1
CASSGTGGSGNTIYF
TGTGCCAGCAGTGGGACAGGGGGCTCCGGAAACACCATATATTTT
>.|TRBJ2-7|TRBV5-6|TRBD2
CASSRRGLAPYEQYF
TGTGCCAGCAGCCGACGGGGACTAGCGCCCTACGAGCAGTACTTC
>once|TRBJ1-1|TRBV3-1/TRBV3-2|.
CASSVIGTPDTEAFF
TGTGCCAGCAGCGTCATAGGGACTCCGGACACTGAAGCTTTCTTT
>.|TRBJ2-5|TRBV6-2/TRBV6-3|.
CASSRRSTQETQYF
TGTGCCAGCAGTAGGAGGAGCACCCAAGAGACCCAGTACTTC
>.|TRBJ1-2|TRBV6-5|TRBD1
CASSYFRDRGYTF
TGTGCCAGCAGTTACTTTAGGGACAGAGGCTACACCTTC
>.|TRBJ1-6|TRBV9|.
CASSVVGSPLHF
TGTGCCAGCAGCGTAGTCGGGTCACCCCTCCACTTT
>.|TRBJ1-3|TRBV30|.
CAWSAGDPGNTIYF
TGTGCCTGGAGTGCGGGGGATCCTGGAAACACCATATATTTT
>.|TRBJ2-5|TRBV5-1|TRBD2
CASSSPIAGGHQETQYF
TGCGCCAGCAGCTCACCAATAGCGGGAGGTCACCAAGAGACCCAGTACTTC
>.|TRBJ1-5|TRBV2|TRBD1
CASSGGGQGLNQPQHF
TGTGCCAGCAGTGGGGGGGGACAGGGGTTAAATCAGCCCCAGCATTTT
>.|TRBJ2-1|TRBV6-5|TRBD2
CASSYSGGVNEQFF
TGTGCCAGCAGTTACTCGGGAGGGGTCAATGAGCAGTTCTTC
>.|TRBJ1-2|TRBV7-9|TRBD1
CASSPPGQSNYGYTF
TGTGCCAGCAGCCCACCGGGACAGTCGAACTATGGCTACACCTTC
>.|TRBJ2-3|TRBV7-2|TRBD2
CASSPRTSGGYYTQYF
TGTGCCAGCAGCCCTCGGACTAGCGGAGGCTATTATACGCAGTATTTT
>.|TRBJ1-2|TRBV2|TRBD1
CASSVTGAYGYTF
TGTGCCAGCAGTGTCACAGGGGCCTATGGCTACACCTTC
>.|TRBJ2-2|TRBV10-3|.
CAISESSGTPLRLFF
TGTGCCATCAGTGAGTCGAGTGGGACACCACTGAGGTTGTTTTTT
>.|TRBJ2-1|TRBV27|TRBD1
CASSWGGQGNEQFF
TGTGCCAGCAGTTGGGGGGGACAGGGAAATGAGCAGTTCTTC
>.|TRBJ1-1|TRBV27|TRBD1
CASSPGTVVAFF
TGTGCCAGCAGTCCCGGGACAGTTGTAGCTTTCTTT
>.|TRBJ1-1|TRBV18|.
CASSPRQDMNTEAFF
TGTGCCAGCTCACCACGCCAGGACATGAACACTGAAGCTTTCTTT
>.|TRBJ1-2|TRBV6-5|TRBD1
CASSYSVAGQGYGYTF
TGTGCCAGCAGTTATTCGGTGGCGGGACAGGGCTATGGCTACACCTTC
>.|TRBJ1-6|TRBV30|.
CAWSVLRYRVPNSPLHF
TGTGCCTGGAGTGTCCTCCGTTACAGGGTACCCAATTCACCCCTCCACTTT
>.|TRBJ1-1|TRBV27|.
CASSFSGSLQAFF
TGTGCCAGCAGTTTTTCAGGGTCTCTTCAAGCTTTCTTT
>once|TRBJ1-4|TRBV5-8|.
CADTRPAEEKLFF
TGTGCCGACACCCGGCCGGCCGAAGAAAAACTGTTTTTT
>.|TRBJ1-2|TRBV5-1|.
CASSLDQTAFYGYTF
TGCGCCAGCAGCTTAGACCAGACAGCTTTCTATGGCTACACCTTC
>.|TRBJ1-2|TRBV6-5|.
CATNRGILGYTF
TGTGCCACCAACCGGGGGATATTGGGCTACACCTTC
>.|TRBJ2-5|TRBV5-4|.
CASSSSAETQYF
TGTGCCAGCAGCTCTTCAGCGGAGACCCAGTACTTC
>once|TRBJ1-2|TRBV7-9|TRBD1
CASSRLSGTGVLLGGYTF
TGTGCCAGCAGCCGGCTTTCCGGGACAGGCGTTCTTTTGGGTGGCTACACCTTC
>once|TRBJ1-5|TRBV27|TRBD1
CASSLEGAHQPQHF
TGTGCCAGCAGTTTAGAGGGGGCACATCAGCCCCAGCATTTT
>few|TRBJ2-7|TRBV19|.
CASSIDHGQTVSYEQYF
TGTGCCAGTAGTATAGATCACGGACAGACAGTTTCCTACGAGCAGTACTTC
>.|TRBJ2-7|TRBV7-9|.
CASSRTTRLYEQYF
TGTGCCAGCAGCCGCACGACGCGACTCTACGAGCAGTACTTC
>.|TRBJ1-5|TRBV19|TRBD1
CASRQGGVNQPQHF
TGTGCCAGCCGACAGGGGGGAGTGAATCAGCCCCAGCATTTT
>.|TRBJ1-1|TRBV5-1|.
CASSFSGQNTEAFF
TGCGCCAGCAGCTTTTCAGGGCAGAACACTGAAGCTTTCTTT
>.|TRBJ2-7|TRBV6-5|.
CASSYSQGIGFEQYF
TGTGCCAGCAGTTACTCCCAGGGAATTGGGTTCGAGCAGTACTTC
>few|TRBJ2-7|TRBV6-6|.
CASSATGSSYEQYF
TGTGCCAGCAGTGCAACGGGGAGCTCCTACGAGCAGTACTTC